These T cell receptor beta chains were read from a single sample in a study of OX40 agonist ivuxolimab in advanced cancers. Repertoires were generated with immunoSEQ multiplex PCR, while TCRdb's copy carries only in-frame clones and drops some. This table has some 81,000 clones, 85% appearing once. The sample here was CD4+ or CD8+ T cells sorted from blood, taken in a trial of the OX40 agonist ivuxolimab. The receptors were sampled from an adult with an advanced solid tumor such as melanoma, head and neck, liver or kidney cancer. The CDR3 runs from the conserved cysteine through the conserved F or W. A D gene is named only where the DNA matches it firmly. Some rows mark clone size as missing; the rest say once, few, many or name a class of expanded clone.

V	size	D	J	DNA	CDR3
TRBV9	NA	NA	TRBJ1-3	TGTGCCAGCAGCGGGGCGCAGAGTAGAAACACCATATATTTT	CASSGAQSRNTIYF
TRBV6-5	NA	NA	TRBJ2-7	TGTGCCAGCAGTTACTCGAAAAGGCTCTACGAGCAGTACTTC	CASSYSKRLYEQYF
TRBV13	NA	TRBD1	TRBJ1-2	TGTGCCAGCAGCCGCGCCGACAGGGCTAGCTACACCTTC	CASSRADRASYTF
TRBV6-5	NA	NA	TRBJ1-6	TGTGCCAGCAGCCCTGCTATATATAATTCACCCCTCCACTTT	CASSPAIYNSPLHF
TRBV10-3	NA	TRBD1	TRBJ2-3	TGTGCCATCAGTCAGAGGGGGGACAGGGGAGATACGCAGTATTTT	CAISQRGDRGDTQYF
TRBV4-1	few	NA	TRBJ2-7	TGCGCCAGCAGCCAAGAAAGAGTCCGGGGGCTCTACGAGCAGTACTTC	CASSQERVRGLYEQYF
TRBV7-3	NA	NA	TRBJ1-3	TGTGCCAGCAGCTTAACTGGATCTGGAAACACCATATATTTT	CASSLTGSGNTIYF
TRBV4-1	once	NA	TRBJ2-3	TGCGCCAGCAGCCAAGAGGGCTGGACTCTCACAGATACGCAGTATTTT	CASSQEGWTLTDTQYF
TRBV5-1	NA	NA	TRBJ1-1	TGCGCCAGCAGCGCAGGATGGGGCACTGAAGCTTTCTTT	CASSAGWGTEAFF
TRBV6-5	NA	TRBD1	TRBJ2-7	TGTGCCAGCAGTGGACAGGGGGCGGTCGAGCAGTACTTC	CASSGQGAVEQYF
TRBV7-9	NA	NA	TRBJ2-7	TGTGCCAGCAGCTTCGGGCCCCACGGCGGCGAGCAGTACTTC	CASSFGPHGGEQYF
TRBV19	NA	NA	TRBJ1-1	TGTGCCATTACCGGCGTCACTGAAGCTTTCTTT	CAITGVTEAFF
TRBV6-1	once	TRBD1	TRBJ1-2	TGTGCCAGCGGGACAGCCTACGGCTACACCTTC	CASGTAYGYTF
TRBV7-3	NA	NA	TRBJ2-7	TGTGAAGAGCAGGATACCGCCCAGTATAAACCTTCCTACGAGCAGTACTTC	CEEQDTAQYKPSYEQYF
TRBV7-3	once	NA	TRBJ2-2	TGTGCCAGCAGCCCCACTAGAGCCGGGGAGCTGTTTTTT	CASSPTRAGELFF
TRBV11-2	few	NA	TRBJ1-6	TGTGCCAGCAGCCGTGACCCAATGGTGGGTTCACCCCTCCACTTT	CASSRDPMVGSPLHF